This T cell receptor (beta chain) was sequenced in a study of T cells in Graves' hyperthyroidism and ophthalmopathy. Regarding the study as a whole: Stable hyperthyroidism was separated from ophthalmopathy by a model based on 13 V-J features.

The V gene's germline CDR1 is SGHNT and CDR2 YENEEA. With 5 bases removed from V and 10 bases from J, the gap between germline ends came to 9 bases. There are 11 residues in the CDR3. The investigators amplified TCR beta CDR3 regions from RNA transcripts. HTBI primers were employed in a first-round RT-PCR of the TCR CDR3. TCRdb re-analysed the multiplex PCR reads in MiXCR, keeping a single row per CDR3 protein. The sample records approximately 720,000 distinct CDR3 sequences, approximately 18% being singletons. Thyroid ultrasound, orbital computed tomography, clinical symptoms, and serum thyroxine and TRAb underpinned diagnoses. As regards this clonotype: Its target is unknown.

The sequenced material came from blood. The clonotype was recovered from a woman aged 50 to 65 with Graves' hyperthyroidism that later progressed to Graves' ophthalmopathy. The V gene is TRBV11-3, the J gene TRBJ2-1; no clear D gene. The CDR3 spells CASSNLEEQFF. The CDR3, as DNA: TGTGCCAGCAGCAATCTCGAGGAGCAGTTCTTC.